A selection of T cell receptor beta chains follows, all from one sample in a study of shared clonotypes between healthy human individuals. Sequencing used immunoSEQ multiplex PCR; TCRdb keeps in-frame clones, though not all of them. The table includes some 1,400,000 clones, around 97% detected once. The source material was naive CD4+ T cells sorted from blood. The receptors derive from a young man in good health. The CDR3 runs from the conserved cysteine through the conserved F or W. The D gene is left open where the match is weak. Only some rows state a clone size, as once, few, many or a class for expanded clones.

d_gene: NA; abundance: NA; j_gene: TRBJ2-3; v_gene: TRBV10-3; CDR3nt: TGTGCCATCAGTAAAGACCTAGCGCGTAACACAGATACGCAGTATTTT; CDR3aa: CAISKDLARNTDTQYF
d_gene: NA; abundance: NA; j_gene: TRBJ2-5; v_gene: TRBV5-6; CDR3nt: TGTGCCAGCAGCTTGCGAGGCGGGCAAGAGACCCAGTACTTC; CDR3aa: CASSLRGGQETQYF
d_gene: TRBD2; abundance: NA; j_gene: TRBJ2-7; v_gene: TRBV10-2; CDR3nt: TGCGCCAGCAGTTGGGAAGGTGGGCTAGCGGGACTCTACGAGCAGTACTTC; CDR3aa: CASSWEGGLAGLYEQYF
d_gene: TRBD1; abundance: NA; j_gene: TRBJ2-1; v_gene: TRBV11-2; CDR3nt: TGTGCCAGCAGCATACCCCGGGCCCAGGGGGATGAGCAGTTCTTC; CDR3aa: CASSIPRAQGDEQFF
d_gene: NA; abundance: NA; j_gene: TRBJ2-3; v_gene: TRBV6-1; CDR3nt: TGTGCCAGCAGACGGGACTTCGCAGATACGCAGTATTTT; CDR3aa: CASRRDFADTQYF
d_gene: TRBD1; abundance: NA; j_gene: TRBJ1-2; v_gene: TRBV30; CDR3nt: TGTGCCTGGAATGACAGGGATGCTAACTATGGCTACACCTTC; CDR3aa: CAWNDRDANYGYTF
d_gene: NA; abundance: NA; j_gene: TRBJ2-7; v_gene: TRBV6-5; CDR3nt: TGTGCCAGCGGGGGACCCTACGAGCAGTACTTC; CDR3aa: CASGGPYEQYF
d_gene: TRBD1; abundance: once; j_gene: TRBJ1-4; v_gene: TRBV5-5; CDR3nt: TGTGCCAGCAGCTTGGGGGACAGCGTATATGAAAAACTGTTTTTT; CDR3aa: CASSLGDSVYEKLFF
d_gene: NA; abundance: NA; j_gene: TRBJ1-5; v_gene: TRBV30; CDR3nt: TGTGCCTGGGGGCTGATCGGCAATCAGCCCCAGCATTTT; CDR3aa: CAWGLIGNQPQHF
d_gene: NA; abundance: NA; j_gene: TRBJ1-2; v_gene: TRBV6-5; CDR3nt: TGTGCCAGCAGTTACTCGGGTTTCTATGGCTACACCTTC; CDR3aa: CASSYSGFYGYTF
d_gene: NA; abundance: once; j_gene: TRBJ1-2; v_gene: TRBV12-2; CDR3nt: TGTGCAAGTCGCTTATTGAATTATGGCTACACCTTC; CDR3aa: CASRLLNYGYTF